This T cell receptor (beta chain) was captured in a study of tumor-infiltrating lymphocytes in primary liver carcinoma. The CDR3 is 16 residues long. Germline values: CDR1 LGHNA, CDR2 YSLEER. A note on this clonotype: Sequence at one end of the junction differs from germline and may be a read error.

From roughly 500 ng total RNA, TCR beta cDNA was generated with a primer in the constant region. Three nested multiplex PCR rounds, a slightly modified ARM-PCR, produced the libraries for TCR beta. Two initial PCR rounds of about 10 cycles each paired TRBV1-TRBV30 forward primers with a C-beta reverse primer. TCRdb redid the calling of the multiplex PCR reads with MiXCR, one entry per CDR3 protein. The repertoire consists of 30,000 to 40,000 distinct CDR3 sequences, with over 65% occurring once and the leading ten covering 16%. Joint extraction of RNA and DNA used 20-30 mg of bulk tissue that was unsorted. Chronic HBV infection, untreated so far, was present in the patients. Five separate regions were sampled from each tumor.

Input material: liver tumor tissue from sampling region 4. The sample's subset: tumor region T4, right-lateral pole. This clonotype was sampled from a man between 35 and 55 years old with primary liver carcinoma and hepatitis B virus infection. This sequence joins TRBV4-3 and TRBJ1-6; TRBD1 aligns across 10 bases. The CDR3 DNA reads as TGCGCGAGCAGCTCCCGGGACAGGGGAAGGAGTTCACCCCTCCACTTT. The encoded protein is CASSSRDRGRSSPLHF.